Included here is one T cell receptor beta chain sequence, with context. This entry is derived from a study of blood T cell repertoires in COVID-19. Background on the study: Material from acute and convalescent COVID-19 was sourced from the United States, Italy and Spain. Nucleic acid was either cDNA or gDNA, and it came from T cells, B-cell-depleted T cells, or PBMCs.

Looked up from germline, CDR1 is SGHTS and CDR2 is YDEGEE. The V and J ends lost 3 bases and 3 bases, in that order; junction bases with no gene match: 5. There are 14 residues in the CDR3. As handled by the study authors: It was from reference gene primer amplification that nucleated cell counts were estimated. The data were produced by immunoSEQ multiplex PCR, yet TCRdb's version contains in-frame clones alone and is incomplete. The V and J calls and clone size are taken from that table; D and trimming were inferred from the DNA. The profile shows more than 120,000 clones, about 90% of them singletons.

The clonotype comes from a man in his fifties who had recovered from COVID-19. The sequencing input was peripheral blood. This chain joins TRBV5-8 and TRBJ1-1, with 7 bases identical to TRBD1. The CDR3 DNA reads as TGTGCCAGCAGCTCGCAAACAGGGGACACTGAAGCTTTCTTT. Its protein product is CASSSQTGDTEAFF.